This passage covers 25 T cell receptor beta chains from one sample sequenced in a study of blood T cell repertoires in COVID-19. Libraries were prepared by immunoSEQ multiplex PCR; TCRdb keeps only in-frame clonotypes and omits some of them. The table lists 250,000 to 350,000 clones, about 89% of them singletons. The sequencing input was peripheral blood. These receptors were collected from a woman between 55 and 75 years old with acute or convalescent COVID-19.

The chain couples TRBV9 to TRBJ2-3, with 14 nucleotides matching TRBD2. CDR1 SGDLS and CDR2 YYNGEE come from the germline V gene. The V gene end was trimmed by 3 bases and the J gene end by 2 bases; junction bases not matched to a gene: 5. The CDR3 is 17 residues long. DNA for the CDR3: TGTGCCAGCAGCGAGGGACTAGCGGGGGCAATCACAGATACGCAGTATTTT. This sequence encodes CASSEGLAGAITDTQYF.

The chain employs TRBV11-1 and TRBJ1-2; TRBD1 might be the D (6 bases). V lost 4 bases to trimming and J lost 3 bases, with 12 bases between them. Germline assignment: CDR1 SGHAT and CDR2 FQDESV (reference sequence). CDR3 size: 14 residues. Here the CDR3 reads CASSSAGVDYGYTF. The CDR3 DNA follows: TGTGCCAGCAGCTCCGCAGGGGTTGACTATGGCTACACCTTC.

The chain has TRBV27 and TRBJ1-4, with TRBD1 matching 8 bases. The CDR3 spans 16 residues. Per the germline V gene, CDR1 is MNHEY and CDR2 is SMNVEV (reference sequence). With V trimmed by 6 bases and J by 3 bases, 9 bases remained unmatched. CDR3 sequence reads: CASSMIDRGPNEKLFF. The CDR3 coding sequence is TGTGCCAGCAGCATGATAGACAGGGGCCCTAATGAAAAACTGTTTTTT.

This chain connects TRBV5-5 to TRBJ2-3, with 11 bases aligning to TRBD2. CDR3 length equals 14 residues. From germline, CDR1 is SGHKS and CDR2 YYEKEE (reference sequence). The trim removed 3 bases at V and 6 bases at J, leaving 3 bases unmatched. The CDR3 is CASSSLAGVDTQYF. The CDR3 nucleotides are TGTGCCAGCAGCTCACTAGCGGGAGTGGATACGCAGTATTTT.

The gene calls are TRBV4-2 and TRBJ2-5; TRBD2 agrees at 7 bases. Unmatched junction bases numbered 11, after V lost 0 bases and J lost 4 bases. CDR3 length: 17 residues. Germline V lookup: CDR1 LGHNA, CDR2 YNFKEQ. The CDR3 DNA sequence: TGTGCCAGCAGCCAAGAAACACTAGGCCCGGGAGGAGAGACCCAGTACTTC. This encodes CASSQETLGPGGETQYF.

The CDR3 is CASSSPGGSEQYF. The DNA of the CDR3 is TGTGCCAGCAGTTCCCCGGGGGGATCGGAACAGTACTTC. The rearrangement joins TRBV25-1 to TRBJ2-7; 7 nucleotides agree with TRBD2. Germline values: CDR1 MGHDK, CDR2 SYGVNS. V gave up 5 bases and J gave up 10 bases; unmatched junction bases: 11. The CDR3 is 13 residues long.

Only a few counts were recorded for this clone. This chain connects TRBV29-1 to TRBJ2-7, with TRBD2 matching 10 bases. Germline loops: CDR1 SQVTM, CDR2 ANQGSEA. The V gene end was trimmed by 3 bases and the J gene end by 5 bases; junction bases not matched to a gene: 4. The CDR3 runs to 13 residues. The DNA for the CDR3 is TGCAGCGTTGACCTAGCGGGAGTCCACGAGCAGTACTTC. Translation gives CSVDLAGVHEQYF.

The V gene is TRBV28, the J gene TRBJ2-5; D gene unclear. The CDR3 loop spans 14 amino acids. Looked up from germline, CDR1 is MDHEN and CDR2 is SYDVKM. V shed 6 bases and J shed 1 base, with 12 bases lying between them. The CDR3 DNA sequence: TGTGCCAGCAGCCCCAGGTGGATCCAAGAGACCCAGTACTTC. Its translation: CASSPRWIQETQYF.

The V call is TRBV19, the J call TRBJ2-1; 16 bases match TRBD2. From germline, CDR1 is LNHDA and CDR2 SQIVND (reference sequence). V lost 5 bases to trimming and J lost 9 bases; unmatched junction nucleotides: 10. This CDR3 is built from 17 residues. The CDR3 nucleotides read TGTGCCAGTAGTCCTCCGGGACTAGCGGGAGGGCCGGTTGAGCAGTTCTTC. The encoded protein is CASSPPGLAGGPVEQFF.

The chain carries TRBV6-6 and TRBJ1-4; D gene uncertain. This CDR3 spans 14 amino acids. Per germline, CDR1 MNHNY and CDR2 SVGAGI (reference sequence). The V and J ends lost 5 bases and 7 bases respectively, with 14 bases between them. The CDR3 is CASSTAGNSEKLFF. The DNA for the CDR3 is TGTGCCAGCAGTACGGCGGGGAATAGTGAAAAACTGTTTTTT.

This clone was observed a single time. The gene calls are TRBV2 and TRBJ2-7, with 8 bases identical to TRBD2. V lost 4 bases and J lost 6; bases outside the gene matches: 8. The CDR3 totals 14 residues. The germline V gene encodes CDR1 SNHLY and CDR2 FYNNEI. This CDR3 is CASSAGLGLLEQYF. For the CDR3, the DNA is TGTGCCAGCAGTGCGGGACTAGGGCTTCTCGAGCAGTACTTC.

The J gene is TRBJ1-2, the V gene TRBV12-3 or TRBV12-4, with D hard to call. Trimming removed 5 bases from V and 7 bases from J, with 11 bases in between. The CDR3 runs to 12 residues. The CDR3 reads CASSPQRGGYTF. The DNA for the CDR3 is TGTGCCAGCAGTCCCCAGCGGGGTGGCTACACCTTC.

Written as DNA, the CDR3 is TGCGCCAGCAGCCAAGGTCCAGTTCTCTCGACAACTAATGAAAAACTGTTTTTT. Protein sequence: CASSQGPVLSTTNEKLFF. The chain recombines TRBV4-1 with TRBJ1-4, with D unclear. Looked up from germline, CDR1 is MGHRA and CDR2 is YSYEKL. The CDR3 length is 18 residues. Trimming took off 1 base at V and 0 bases at J, with 15 bases between the two ends.

The J gene is TRBJ2-7, the V gene TRBV24-1, with 7 nucleotides matching TRBD1. The CDR3 is 15 residues long. Trimming cost V 3 bases and J 6 bases; bases outside gene matches: 10. Germline assignment: CDR1 KGHDR and CDR2 SFDVKD. The CDR3 region has the DNA TGTGCCACCAGTGATCTCAGACAGGGCCGATCCGAGCAGTACTTC. Protein sequence: CATSDLRQGRSEQYF.

The chain carries TRBV15 and TRBJ2-7; 11 bases align to TRBD1. Losses at the gene ends were 0 bases for V and 6 bases for J; bases not matched to a gene: 7. This CDR3 has 16 amino acids. The V gene's germline CDR1 is LNHNV and CDR2 YYDKDF (reference sequence). Here the CDR3 DNA reads TGTGCCACCAGCAGAGACCATAGGACAGGGGGCGGCGAGCAGTACTTC. Amino acid sequence: CATSRDHRTGGGEQYF.

The chain combines TRBV28 with TRBJ2-5; TRBD2 aligns across 8 bases. Looked up from germline, CDR1 is MDHEN and CDR2 is SYDVKM. This CDR3 has 14 amino acids. J gave up 1 base and V 6 bases, and 4 bases lay outside the gene matches. The CDR3 region is CASSLGLAQETQYF. The CDR3 bases are TGTGCCAGCAGCTTAGGACTAGCCCAAGAGACCCAGTACTTC.

This chain links TRBV21-1 with TRBJ1-4; TRBD1, the table's D call, was not compared with the DNA. TRBV21-1 is an annotated pseudogene. The CDR3 runs to 16 residues. The CDR3 spells CASSKVVGTGPLGLFF. CDR3 in DNA: TGTGCCAGCAGCAAAGTTGTGGGGACAGGACCCCTGGGCCTGTTTTTT.

The chain combines TRBV6-2 or TRBV6-3 with TRBJ1-1; unclear D gene. Trimming removed 3 bases from V and 0 bases from J, with 2 bases in between. CDR3 size: 12 residues. Germline values: CDR1 MNHEY, CDR2 SVGEGT. CDR3: CASSYMNTEAFF. In nucleotides, the CDR3 is TGTGCCAGCAGTTATATGAACACTGAAGCTTTCTTT.

The genes are TRBV7-9 and TRBJ2-3, with 11 bases that match TRBD1. CDR1 is SEHNR and CDR2 is FQNEAQ in the germline V gene (reference sequence). The trim removed 4 bases at V and 3 bases at J, leaving 3 bases unmatched. The CDR3 contains 15 residues. The CDR3 is CASSSGQGATDTQYF. For the CDR3, the DNA is TGTGCCAGCAGCTCCGGACAGGGGGCAACAGATACGCAGTATTTT.

For the CDR3, the DNA is TGTGCCAGCAGCTTGGGTGGGGGGGCGCAGGCAGAGACCCAGTACTTC. Its protein product is CASSLGGGAQAETQYF. This sequence joins TRBV7-2 and TRBJ2-5; possible D gene TRBD2, 7 bases. The length of the CDR3 is 16 residues. CDR1 is SGHTA, CDR2 FQGNSA, per germline. V dropped 3 bases and J dropped 4 bases, with 18 bases sitting between them.

V is TRBV25-1 and J is TRBJ2-7, with 7 bases identical to TRBD1. The J segment lost 4 bases and the V segment lost 5 bases, leaving 8 bases of the junction unmatched. Germline V gives CDR1 MGHDK, CDR2 SYGVNS. This CDR3 is built from 14 residues. This chain's CDR3 is CASSSRDRLYEQYF. CDR3 sequence (DNA): TGTGCCAGCAGTAGCCGGGACAGACTTTACGAGCAGTACTTC.

The chain combines TRBV7-9 with TRBJ1-4, with TRBD1 identical over 8 bases. There are 16 residues in the CDR3. Trimming cost V 2 bases and J 3 bases; bases outside gene matches: 5. Germline V lookup: CDR1 SEHNR, CDR2 FQNEAQ (reference sequence). The CDR3 nucleotides are TGTGCCAGCAGCTTACGTACAGGGGGACCTAATGAAAAACTGTTTTTT. Protein: CASSLRTGGPNEKLFF.

The gene calls are TRBV7-9 and TRBJ1-2, with TRBD1 matching 7 bases. The CDR3 is made up of 16 amino acids. The trim removed 0 bases at V and 2 bases at J, leaving 6 bases unmatched. Germline CDR1 reads SEHNR; CDR2 reads FQNEAQ (reference sequence). For the CDR3, the DNA is TGTGCCAGCAGCTTAGCGGCCGGGACAGTGAACTATGGCTACACCTTC. This translates into CASSLAAGTVNYGYTF.

The chain is built from TRBV19 and TRBJ1-5; D gene ambiguous. This CDR3 comprises 13 residues. Germline CDR1 and CDR2: LNHDA and SQIVND (reference sequence). V was shortened by 6 bases and J by 7 bases, with 13 bases between the two germline ends. The CDR3 DNA reads TGTGCCAGTAGCATCGAACGGAGCCAGCCCCAGCATTTT. Translating gives CASSIERSQPQHF.

As regards this clone: The same CDR3 can be traced to other DNA sequences in this sample. V and J are TRBV7-9 and TRBJ2-3, with D tentatively TRBD2 (6 bases). V lost 5 bases, J lost 0 bases, and 12 bases lay in between. The CDR3 is 15 residues long. Germline CDR1 and CDR2: SEHNR and FQNEAQ (reference sequence). The CDR3 bases are TGTGCCAGCAGCCCCTCAGGAGGGAGCACAGATACGCAGTATTTT. Protein product: CASSPSGGSTDTQYF.